Below are 3 T cell receptor beta chains sequenced from a single sample in a study of post-analysis software for immune sequencing data. Study results and limitations: Five or six TRBV segments, TRBV5-6, TRBV5-1 and TRBV20-1 among them, were found more frequent in patients than controls.

Included in the TCR beta cDNA libraries were unique molecular identifiers. MiXCR was run by TCRdb on the PCR reads, yielding one entry per CDR3 protein. The sample contains hundreds of thousands of distinct CDR3 sequences, just under 30% of which appear only once. Antigen specificity for these receptors is unknown. Sequencing was done on a sample of blood. These receptors originate from a girl aged 10 to 17 with multiple sclerosis.

The V gene is TRBV6-5, the J gene TRBJ2-6; unclear D gene. CDR1 and CDR2 from the germline V gene are MNHEY and SVGAGI. This CDR3 contains 15 residues. Trimming left V 3 bases short and J 2 bases short, with 8 bases between. The CDR3 DNA follows: TGTGCCAGCAGTTATGAACTCCCTGGGGCCAACGTCCTGACTTTC. Translated, it gives CASSYELPGANVLTF.

The chain employs TRBV7-2 and TRBJ2-1; possibly TRBD2 for D (5 bases). The germline CDR1 and CDR2 sequences are SGHTA and FQGNSA. Trimming cost V 6 bases and J 12 bases, with 18 bases left between them. The CDR3 runs to 13 residues. Written as DNA, the CDR3 is TGTGCCAGCAGGAGTACGGGGTCGACGGGGCAGTTCTTC. Its translation is CASRSTGSTGQFF.

This chain uses TRBV7-9 with TRBJ2-1; TRBD1 matches at 12 bases. The V segment lost 3 bases and the J segment 8 bases; nucleotides outside the gene matches: 14. The CDR3 runs to 18 residues. Germline V gene data show CDR1 as SEHNR and CDR2 as FQNEAQ (reference sequence). The CDR3 region has the DNA TGTGCCAGCAGCTTGTCCGTTCTTGGGACAGGGGGCTTCGATGAGCAGTTCTTC. The encoded protein is CASSLSVLGTGGFDEQFF.